This T cell receptor beta chain was retrieved from a study of T cell responses to AZD1222 COVID-19 vaccine. Produced via immunoSEQ multiplex PCR; TCRdb's table is partial and in-frame only. The sample carries roughly 140,000 clones, roughly 92% recorded once. CDR1 MDHEN and CDR2 SYDVKM come from the germline V gene. Trimming stripped 4 bases from V and 4 bases from J, with 14 bases between. The length of the CDR3 is 15 residues. This clonotype originated in an adult in good health. The sample consisted of peripheral blood, taken on day 0 of AZD1222 vaccination. The chain joins TRBV28 to TRBJ1-5; D is unclear. The DNA of the CDR3 is TGTGCCAGCAGTTCCCTGATTCGCACAAATCAGCCCCAGCATTTT. Protein sequence: CASSSLIRTNQPQHF.